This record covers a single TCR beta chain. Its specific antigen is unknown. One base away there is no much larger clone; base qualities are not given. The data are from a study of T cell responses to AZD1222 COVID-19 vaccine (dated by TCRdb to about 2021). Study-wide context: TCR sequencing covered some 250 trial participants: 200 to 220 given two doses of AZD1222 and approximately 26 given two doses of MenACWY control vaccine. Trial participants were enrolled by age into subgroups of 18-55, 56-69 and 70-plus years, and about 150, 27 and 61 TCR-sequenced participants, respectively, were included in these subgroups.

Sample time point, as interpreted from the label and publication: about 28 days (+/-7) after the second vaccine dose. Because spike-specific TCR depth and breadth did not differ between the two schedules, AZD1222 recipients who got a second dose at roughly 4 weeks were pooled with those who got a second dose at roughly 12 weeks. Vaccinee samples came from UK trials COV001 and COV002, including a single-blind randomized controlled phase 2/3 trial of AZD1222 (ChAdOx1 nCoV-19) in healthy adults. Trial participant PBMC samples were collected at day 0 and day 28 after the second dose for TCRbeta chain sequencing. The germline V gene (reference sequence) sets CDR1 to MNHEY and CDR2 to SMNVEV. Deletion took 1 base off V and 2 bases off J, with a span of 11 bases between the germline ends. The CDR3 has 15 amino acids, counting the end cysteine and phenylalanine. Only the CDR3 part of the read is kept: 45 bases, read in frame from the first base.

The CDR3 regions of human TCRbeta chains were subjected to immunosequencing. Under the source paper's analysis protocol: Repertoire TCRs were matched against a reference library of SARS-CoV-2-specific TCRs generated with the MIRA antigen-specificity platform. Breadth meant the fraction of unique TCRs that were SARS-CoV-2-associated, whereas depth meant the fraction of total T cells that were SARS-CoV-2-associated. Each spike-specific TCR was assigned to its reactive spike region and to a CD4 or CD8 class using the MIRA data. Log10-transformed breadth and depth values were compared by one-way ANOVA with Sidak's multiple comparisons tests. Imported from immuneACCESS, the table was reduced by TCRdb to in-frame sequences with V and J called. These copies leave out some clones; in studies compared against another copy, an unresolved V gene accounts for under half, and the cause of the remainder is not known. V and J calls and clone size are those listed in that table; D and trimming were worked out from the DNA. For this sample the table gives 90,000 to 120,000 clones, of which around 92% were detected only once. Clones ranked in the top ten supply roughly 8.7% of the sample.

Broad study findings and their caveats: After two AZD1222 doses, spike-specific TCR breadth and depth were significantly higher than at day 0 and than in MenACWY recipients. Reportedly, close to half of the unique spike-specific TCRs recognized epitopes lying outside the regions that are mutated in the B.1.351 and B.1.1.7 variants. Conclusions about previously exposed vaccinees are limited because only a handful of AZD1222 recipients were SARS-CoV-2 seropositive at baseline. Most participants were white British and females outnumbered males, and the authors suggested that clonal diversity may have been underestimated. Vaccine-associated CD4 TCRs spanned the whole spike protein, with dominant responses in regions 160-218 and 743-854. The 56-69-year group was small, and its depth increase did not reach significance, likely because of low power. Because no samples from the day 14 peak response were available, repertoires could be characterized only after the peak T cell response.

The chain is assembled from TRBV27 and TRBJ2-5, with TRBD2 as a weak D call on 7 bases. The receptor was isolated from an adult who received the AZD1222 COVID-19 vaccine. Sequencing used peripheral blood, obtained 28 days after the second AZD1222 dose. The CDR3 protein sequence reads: CASSLYAGAQETQYF. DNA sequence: TGTGCCAGCAGTTTATATGCGGGGGCTCAAGAGACCCAGTACTTC.